Listed here are 17 T cell receptor beta chains from one sample, sequenced in a study of CD8 T cells in ankylosing spondylitis. Via MiXCR, TCRdb re-called the 5' RACE reads, giving one row per CDR3 protein. The table shows some 250,000 distinct CDR3 sequences, with 8.6% occurring only once. The material sequenced was blood, either unsorted or a sorted T cell fraction (not recorded which). Receptors were obtained from a male donor with ankylosing spondylitis or in good health (not recorded which).

The chain couples TRBV7-2 to TRBJ2-7, with D perhaps TRBD2 (6 bases). In germline, CDR1 is SGHTA, CDR2 FQGNSA. V shed 4 bases and J shed 2 bases, with 15 bases lying between them. CDR3 length equals 15 residues. Here the CDR3 DNA reads TGTGCCAGCAGCTCCGAAGCGGGCGACACCTACGAGCAGTACTTC. This gives the protein CASSSEAGDTYEQYF.

The table lists this clonotype with a few counts. This rearrangement joins TRBV7-3 to TRBJ2-1; D perhaps matches TRBD2 (6 bases). Germline V gene data show CDR1 as SGHTA and CDR2 as FQGTGA. This CDR3 has 13 residues. Trimming pared 1 base from V and 8 bases from J, leaving 9 bases between. The CDR3 DNA reads TGTGCCAGCAGCTTAATCAGGGAGGATGAGCAGTTCTTC. Translating it yields CASSLIREDEQFF.

This clonotype came up many times. The genes are TRBV7-2 and TRBJ2-1; D not certain. CDR1 SGHTA and CDR2 FQGNSA come from the germline V gene. The CDR3 contains 17 residues. V dropped 1 base and J dropped 0 bases, with 13 bases sitting between them. The CDR3 is CASSLVPISSSYNEQFF. The DNA for the CDR3 is TGTGCCAGCAGCTTAGTCCCTATATCAAGCTCCTACAATGAGCAGTTCTTC.

This clonotype came up many times. The rearrangement links TRBV6-5 to TRBJ2-2; D is perhaps TRBD2 (5 bases). Germline CDR1 MNHEY, CDR2 SVGAGI. The CDR3 runs to 16 residues. Trimming took 0 bases from V and 1 from J, leaving 9 bases between them. The CDR3 DNA reads as TGTGCCAGCAGTTACTCGAGGGTAGTGAACACCGGGGAGCTGTTTTTT. Translation: CASSYSRVVNTGELFF.

This clonotype was detected ten times or more. The chain couples TRBV7-9 to TRBJ1-2; 7 bases fit TRBD1. There are 15 residues in the CDR3. The germline CDR1 and CDR2 sequences are SEHNR and FQNEAQ (reference sequence). The junction had 5 bases not matched to a gene; V was cut back by 4 bases and J by 0 bases. The CDR3 region is CASSYWDSPNYGYTF. CDR3 DNA sequence: TGTGCCAGCAGCTACTGGGACAGCCCTAACTATGGCTACACCTTC.

This chain joins TRBV4-3 and TRBJ1-2, with 7 bases that match TRBD1. Trimming cost V 3 bases and J 7 bases; bases outside gene matches: 17. Looked up from germline, CDR1 is LGHNA and CDR2 is YSLEER. This CDR3 has 17 residues. The CDR3 sequence: CASSQGRGKTGMGGYTF. The CDR3 DNA reads TGCGCCAGCAGCCAGGGGCGGGGGAAGACAGGGATGGGTGGCTACACCTTC.

This clonotype occurred many times. This rearrangement joins TRBV20-1 to TRBJ1-5; 7 nucleotides match TRBD1. V trimming: 4 bases; J trimming: 4 bases; junction bases outside the gene matches: 7. This CDR3 comprises 14 residues. From germline, CDR1 is DFQATT and CDR2 SNEGSKA (reference sequence). CDR3 loop: CSAIGTAWNQPQHF. The CDR3 DNA sequence: TGCAGTGCTATCGGGACAGCGTGGAATCAGCCCCAGCATTTT.

This clonotype was seen ten or more times. The V and J genes are TRBV5-1 and TRBJ2-3; TRBD2 matches 9 bases. Germline CDR1 and CDR2: SGHRS and YFSETQ. The junction had 7 bases not matched to a gene; V was cut back by 4 bases and J by 4 bases. This CDR3 comprises 15 residues. In nucleotides, the CDR3 is TGCGCCAGCAGCCAGGTAGCGGGGGCCTCAGATACGCAGTATTTT. Its translation is CASSQVAGASDTQYF. Full variable domain (rest looked up from reference TRBV5-1 and TRBJ2-3): KAGVTQTPRYLIKTRGQQVTLSCSPISGHRSVSWYQQTPGQGLQFLFEYFSETQRNKGNFPGRFSGRQFSNSRSEMNVSTLELGDSALYLCASSQVAGASDTQYFGPGTRLTVL.

This clonotype was seen at least ten times. The V gene is TRBV29-1, the J gene TRBJ1-2; D gene unclear. Looked up from germline, CDR1 is SQVTM and CDR2 is ANQGSEA. This CDR3 contains 13 residues. V lost 0 bases and J lost 4, with 9 bases in between. The CDR3 spells CSVEDQQPYGYTF. The CDR3 region has the DNA TGCAGCGTTGAAGATCAACAGCCCTATGGCTACACCTTC.

The V call is TRBV13, the J call TRBJ2-5; the match to TRBD2 covers 8 bases. V lost 1 base, J lost 2 bases, and 3 bases stayed unmatched. Germline CDR1 and CDR2: PRHDT and FYEKMQ (reference sequence). This CDR3 has 15 residues. In DNA, the CDR3 is TGTGCCAGCAGCTTAGCGGGGGGGCGTCAAGAGACCCAGTACTTC. Translating gives CASSLAGGRQETQYF. Based on the CDR3 plus reference TRBV13 and TRBJ2-5, the full variable domain is AAGVIQSPRHLIKEKRETATLKCYPIPRHDTVYWYQQGPGQDPQFLISFYEKMQSDKGSIPDRFSAQQFSDYHSELNMSSLELGDSALYFCASSLAGGRQETQYFGPGTRLLVL.

This clonotype occurred many times. V and J are TRBV5-1 and TRBJ2-3; 16 bases map to TRBD2. The CDR3 totals 16 residues. V shed 4 bases, J shed 6 bases, and the junction held 5 bases outside the gene matches. Germline-derived CDR1 and CDR2 are SGHRS and YFSETQ. CDR3 nucleotide sequence: TGCGCCAGCAGCGGGACTAGCGGGAGGGCATCGGATACGCAGTATTTT. Its translation: CASSGTSGRASDTQYF. The full variable domain, with the rest looked up from reference TRBV5-1 and TRBJ2-3, is KAGVTQTPRYLIKTRGQQVTLSCSPISGHRSVSWYQQTPGQGLQFLFEYFSETQRNKGNFPGRFSGRQFSNSRSEMNVSTLELGDSALYLCASSGTSGRASDTQYFGPGTRLTVL.

The table lists this clonotype with many counts. The V gene is TRBV11-2, the J gene TRBJ2-2; 12 bases agree with TRBD2. The germline V gene encodes CDR1 SGHAT and CDR2 FQNNGV. The CDR3 has 16 residues. Trimming removed 4 bases from V and 7 bases from J; junction bases left unmatched: 7. CDR3 amino acids: CASSSSSGGAIGELFF. The CDR3 nucleotides are TGTGCCAGCAGCTCCTCTAGCGGGGGGGCTATCGGGGAGCTGTTTTTT.

This clonotype occurred many times. The chain links TRBV5-1 to TRBJ2-3; D may be TRBD2 (5 bases). In germline, CDR1 is SGHRS, CDR2 YFSETQ. The CDR3 spans 14 residues. Trimming took 0 bases from V and 3 from J, leaving 8 bases between them. This CDR3 reads CASSLGGPTDTQYF. In DNA, the CDR3 is TGCGCCAGCAGCTTGGGAGGGCCTACAGATACGCAGTATTTT.

In this sample, this clonotype turned up a few times. CDR3 region: CASSLAQKNTEAFF. CDR3 nucleotide sequence: TGTGCCAGCAGCTTAGCCCAGAAGAACACTGAAGCTTTCTTT. The V and J genes are TRBV7-2 and TRBJ1-1; unclear D gene. This CDR3 has 14 amino acids. CDR1 is SGHTA and CDR2 is FQGNSA in the germline V gene. The V end was cut by 0 bases, the J end by 1 base, with 6 bases between.

This clonotype has at least ten counts. The chain joins TRBV5-4 to TRBJ2-1; the match to TRBD2 covers 10 bases. J lost 0 bases, V lost 0 bases, and 9 bases had no gene match. Germline values: CDR1 SGHNT, CDR2 YYREEE (reference sequence). CDR3 length: 19 amino acids. DNA of the CDR3: TGTGCCAGCAGCTTGGCCTTGGTAGCGGGGGGTCACTCCTACAATGAGCAGTTCTTC. It translates to CASSLALVAGGHSYNEQFF.

The sample holds many counts of this clonotype. Germline and junction disagree at one end, which may indicate a read error. V usage is TRBV5-1 and J usage is TRBJ2-2; 8 bases match TRBD1. Germline V gene data show CDR1 as SGHRS and CDR2 as YFSETQ. There are 15 residues in the CDR3. The CDR3 sequence is CASSLGQGNTGELFF. Written as DNA, the CDR3 is TGTGCCAGCAGCCTCGGACAGGGAAACACCGGGGAGCTGTTTTTT.

The table lists this clonotype with many counts. The chain combines TRBV7-2 with TRBJ2-7; a possible D gene is TRBD2 (6 bases). V shed 3 bases and J shed 2 bases, with 14 bases lying between them. Per germline, CDR1 SGHTA and CDR2 FQGNSA. This CDR3 is 15 amino acids long. For the CDR3, the DNA is TGTGCCAGCAGCTTCTCCGGGACTCCCGCCTACGAGCAGTACTTC. It yields the protein CASSFSGTPAYEQYF.